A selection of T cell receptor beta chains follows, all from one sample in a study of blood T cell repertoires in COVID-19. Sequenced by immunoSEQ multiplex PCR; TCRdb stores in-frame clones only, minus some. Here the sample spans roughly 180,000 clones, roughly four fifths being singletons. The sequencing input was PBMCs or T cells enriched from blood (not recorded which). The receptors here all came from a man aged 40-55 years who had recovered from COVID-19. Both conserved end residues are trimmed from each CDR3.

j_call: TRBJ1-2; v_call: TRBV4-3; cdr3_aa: ASGRTGDFHYGYT
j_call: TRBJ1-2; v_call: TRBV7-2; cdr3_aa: ASSLVKGQPYGYT
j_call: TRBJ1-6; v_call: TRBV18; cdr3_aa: ASSPPQGASSPLH
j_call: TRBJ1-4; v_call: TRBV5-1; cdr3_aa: ASSLGVGARGEKLF
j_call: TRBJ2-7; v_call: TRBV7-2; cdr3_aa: ASSLASIGEQY
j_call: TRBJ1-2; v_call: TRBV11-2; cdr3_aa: ASSPGTGNYGYT
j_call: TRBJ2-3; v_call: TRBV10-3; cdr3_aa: AITRSGTSTDTQY
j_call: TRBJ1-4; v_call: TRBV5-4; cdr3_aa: ASSLTGRDEKLF
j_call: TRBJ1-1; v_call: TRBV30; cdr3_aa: ACDRYDTEAF
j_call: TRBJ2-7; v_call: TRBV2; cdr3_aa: ASRGTTNLYEQY
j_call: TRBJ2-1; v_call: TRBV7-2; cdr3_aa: ASSLGGGASVNEQF
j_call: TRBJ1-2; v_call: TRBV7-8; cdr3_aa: ASSLSLIYGYT
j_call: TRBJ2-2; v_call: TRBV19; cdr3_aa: ASSLTSGAGELF
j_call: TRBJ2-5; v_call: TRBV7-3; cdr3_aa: ASSLGARETQY
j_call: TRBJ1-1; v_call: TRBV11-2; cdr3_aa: ASSPRLAQVNTEAF
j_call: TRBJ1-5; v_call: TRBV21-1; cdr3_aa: ASSKYSGLKPQH
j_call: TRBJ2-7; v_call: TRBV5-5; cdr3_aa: ASSSGVTYEQY
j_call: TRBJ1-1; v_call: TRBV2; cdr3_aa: ASSDVREVGSAF
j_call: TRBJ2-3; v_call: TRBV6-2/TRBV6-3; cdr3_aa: ASSYYPVDTDTQY
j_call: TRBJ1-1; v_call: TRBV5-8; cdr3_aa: ASSYGQGKNTEAF
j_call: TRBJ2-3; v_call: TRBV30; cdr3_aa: AWQPETVSTDTQY
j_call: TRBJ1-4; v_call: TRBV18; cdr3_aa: ASSRDTVYEKLF
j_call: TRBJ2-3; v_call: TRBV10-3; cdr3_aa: AISESRAGAGTDTQY
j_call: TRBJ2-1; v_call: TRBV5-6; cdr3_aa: ASSLGGGEQF
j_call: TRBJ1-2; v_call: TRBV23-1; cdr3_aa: ASSQWGVGPGYT
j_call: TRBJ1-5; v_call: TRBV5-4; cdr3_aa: ASSSAGPQYHQPQH
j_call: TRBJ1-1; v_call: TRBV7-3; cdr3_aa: ASSLTAQGMNTEAF
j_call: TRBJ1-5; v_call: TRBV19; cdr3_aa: ASSDGQGSNQPQH
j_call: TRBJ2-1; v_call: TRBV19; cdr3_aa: ASSPKGLAGKREQF
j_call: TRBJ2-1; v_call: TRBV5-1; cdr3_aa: ASSREAGAYNEQF
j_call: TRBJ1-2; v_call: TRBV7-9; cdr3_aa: ASSPTGHRDYGYT
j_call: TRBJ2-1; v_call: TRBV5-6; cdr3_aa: ASSSTGQQF
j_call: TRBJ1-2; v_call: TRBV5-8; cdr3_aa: ASSLGGTYGYT
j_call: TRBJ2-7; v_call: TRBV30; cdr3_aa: AWSTLAGVLGYEQY
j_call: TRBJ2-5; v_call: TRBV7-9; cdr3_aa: ASSLGTSRETQY
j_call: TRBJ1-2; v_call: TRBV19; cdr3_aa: ASGTYGYT